These T cell receptor beta chains were read from a single sample in a study of T cells after yellow fever vaccination. From the 5' RACE reads, TCRdb called clonotypes with MiXCR, one entry per CDR3 protein. The data contain about 350,000 distinct CDR3 sequences, roughly 10% of them seen just once; the ten biggest clones take up about 17%. The source was PBMCs, collected on the day of the first yellow fever vaccination. These receptors were collected from a man aged 18 to 30 who received the YFV17D yellow fever vaccine. The CDR3 runs from the conserved cysteine through the conserved F or W. The D gene is left open where the match is weak. Size is omitted from some rows. Given values are once, few, many or a class for expanded clones.

TRBJ2-7 15 - - TRBV7-2 CASSLGAGKVYEQYF TGTGCCAGCAGCTTAGGTGCCGGGAAGGTCTACGAGCAGTACTTC
TRBJ2-5 13 few - TRBV20-1 CSASSSGQETQYF TGCAGTGCTAGCTCGTCGGGTCAAGAGACCCAGTACTTC
TRBJ1-1 15 few - TRBV5-6 CASSSFGGDYTEAFF TGTGCCAGCAGCTCCTTTGGCGGAGACTACACTGAAGCTTTCTTT
TRBJ2-7 15 - - TRBV2 CASSEKVGSVYEQYF TGTGCCAGCAGTGAAAAGGTTGGGTCCGTCTACGAGCAGTACTTC
TRBJ2-5 13 - TRBD1 TRBV10-3 CAINGGQEETQYF TGTGCCATCAATGGAGGACAGGAAGAGACCCAGTACTTC
TRBJ2-4 16 - - TRBV7-9 CASSVSSRPGPNIQYF TGTGCCAGCAGCGTGTCGTCCCGACCGGGGCCAAACATTCAGTACTTC
TRBJ1-2 15 - - TRBV5-8 CASSLRLRGSGGYTF TGTGCCAGCAGCTTGCGTTTGCGCGGATCCGGTGGCTACACCTTC
TRBJ1-5 15 - - TRBV7-9 CASSLPRGSNQPQHF TGTGCCAGCAGCTTACCCAGGGGAAGCAATCAGCCCCAGCATTTT
TRBJ2-1 15 - - TRBV9 CASSVAPWTENEQFF TGTGCCAGCAGCGTAGCCCCGTGGACTGAAAATGAGCAGTTCTTC
TRBJ2-2 14 few TRBD1 TRBV3-1 CASRWTGLAGELFF TGTGCCAGCAGGTGGACAGGGTTGGCCGGGGAGCTGTTTTTT
TRBJ1-1 10 few - TRBV7-9 CASSSGRAFF TGTGCCAGCAGCTCTGGGCGGGCTTTCTTT
TRBJ1-2 16 few - TRBV7-9 CASRGGEPPLFYGYTF TGTGCCAGCAGGGGGGGAGAACCTCCTCTTTTCTATGGCTACACCTTC
TRBJ1-5 13 many - TRBV19 CASSGQGSQPQHF TGTGCCAGTAGTGGGCAGGGTAGTCAGCCCCAGCATTTT
TRBJ1-3 15 - - TRBV4-2 CASSQDQKRAISRYF TGTGCCAGCAGCCAAGATCAGAAGAGGGCGATTTCCCGATATTTT
TRBJ1-2 15 few - TRBV5-5 CASSLEQRANYGYTF TGTGCCAGCAGCTTGGAACAGAGGGCTAACTATGGCTACACCTTC
TRBJ1-5 14 few - TRBV6-2/TRBV6-3 CASSRRTQNQPQHF TGTGCCAGCAGTAGGAGGACCCAAAATCAGCCCCAGCATTTT
TRBJ2-5 14 few - TRBV9 CASSVQGGQETQYF TGTGCCAGCAGCGTTCAGGGTGGGCAAGAGACCCAGTACTTC
TRBJ1-3 14 - TRBD1 TRBV7-2 CASSQGTVGNTIYF TGTGCCAGCAGCCAGGGGACAGTGGGAAACACCATATATTTT
TRBJ1-2 13 few - TRBV12-3/TRBV12-4 CASRPDSGYGYTF TGTGCCAGCAGACCGGACAGCGGCTATGGCTACACCTTC
TRBJ1-1 15 once - TRBV6-2/TRBV6-3 CARSSTGRTNTEAFF TGTGCCAGGAGTTCTACGGGACGTACGAACACTGAAGCTTTCTTT
TRBJ2-2 16 few TRBD1 TRBV5-5 CASSSPRTGVTGELFF TGTGCCAGCAGCTCACCCCGGACAGGGGTCACCGGGGAGCTGTTTTTT
TRBJ1-3 15 few - TRBV7-8 CASSLARRGGNTIYF TGTGCCAGCAGCTTAGCGAGAAGGGGGGGAAACACCATATATTTT
TRBJ2-2 14 - - TRBV7-9 CASRNLGNTGELFF TGTGCCAGTCGGAACCTGGGAAACACCGGGGAGCTGTTTTTT
TRBJ2-1 13 many - TRBV18 CASSPGGGNEQFF TGTGCCAGCAGTCCGGGTGGGGGCAATGAGCAGTTCTTC
TRBJ2-3 14 many - TRBV25-1 CASSEFFGTDTQYF TGTGCCAGCAGTGAATTTTTCGGAACAGATACGCAGTATTTT
TRBJ2-5 16 - TRBD1 TRBV5-1 CASSQGTGGHIETQYF TGCGCCAGCAGCCAAGGGACAGGGGGTCATATTGAGACCCAGTACTTC
TRBJ2-3 15 - - TRBV7-2 CASSLASLGTDTQYF TGTGCCAGCAGCTTAGCGAGTTTGGGTACAGATACGCAGTATTTT
TRBJ2-1 13 - TRBD1 TRBV20-1 CSQGGQVIDEQFF TGCAGTCAGGGGGGACAGGTAATCGATGAGCAGTTCTTC
TRBJ2-7 14 - - TRBV5-1 CASRGIGRGDEQYF TGCGCCAGCAGAGGCATCGGTCGTGGAGACGAGCAGTACTTC
TRBJ2-7 15 - TRBD1 TRBV7-2 CASSSTGGTTYEQYF TGTGCCAGCAGCTCGACAGGGGGGACTACCTACGAGCAGTACTTC
TRBJ2-7 15 few TRBD2 TRBV20-1 CSARQTLAGDYEQYF TGCAGTGCTAGGCAGACCTTAGCGGGAGACTACGAGCAGTACTTC
TRBJ1-3 12 - - TRBV20-1 CSARGGGNTIYF TGCAGTGCTAGAGGAGGGGGAAACACCATATATTTT
TRBJ2-5 14 - - TRBV7-2 CASSLSLHQETQYF TGTGCCAGCAGCTTAAGTCTTCACCAAGAGACCCAGTACTTC
TRBJ2-2 15 - - TRBV5-1 CASAWGAKNTGELFF TGCGCCAGCGCCTGGGGCGCGAAGAACACCGGGGAGCTGTTTTTT
TRBJ1-1 14 few - TRBV5-1 CASSYTQGSPEAFF TGCGCCAGCAGCTACACCCAGGGATCCCCTGAAGCTTTCTTT
TRBJ2-7 16 few - TRBV7-2 CASSLVGKGQSYEQYF TGTGCCAGCAGCTTAGTAGGGAAAGGGCAGTCGTACGAGCAGTACTTC
TRBJ1-5 13 many - TRBV27 CASSLDVGQPQHF TGTGCCAGCAGTTTAGATGTGGGTCAGCCCCAGCATTTT
TRBJ1-2 12 few - TRBV7-2 CASSSYLGGYTF TGTGCCAGCAGTTCATACCTGGGTGGCTACACCTTC
TRBJ1-5 13 - - TRBV5-1 CASSLEANQPQHF TGCGCCAGCAGCTTGGAGGCCAATCAGCCCCAGCATTTT
TRBJ1-1 15 many - TRBV30 CAWSEDPQRYTEAFF TGTGCCTGGTCCGAGGACCCCCAGAGGTACACTGAAGCTTTCTTT
TRBJ2-1 15 - - TRBV29-1 CSVRGGLGSGGEQFF TGCAGCGTCAGAGGTGGGCTGGGGAGTGGTGGTGAGCAGTTCTTC
TRBJ2-7 15 few - TRBV5-1 CASSLAGTLGYEQYF TGCGCCAGCAGCCTCGCCGGGACACTCGGCTACGAGCAGTACTTC
TRBJ2-5 16 - TRBD2 TRBV6-5 CASSYALAEYKETQYF TGTGCCAGCAGTTACGCGCTAGCGGAGTATAAAGAGACCCAGTACTTC
TRBJ2-3 16 - TRBD2 TRBV4-2 CASSRMASGGTDTQYF TGTGCCAGCAGCCGCATGGCTAGCGGGGGCACAGATACGCAGTATTTT
TRBJ2-5 16 many - TRBV12-3/TRBV12-4 CASSLVGGYRRGTQYF TGTGCCAGCAGTTTAGTAGGCGGCTACCGGCGGGGGACCCAGTACTTC
TRBJ1-2 15 few TRBD1 TRBV5-1 CASSFGTGANYGYTF TGCGCCAGCAGCTTCGGGACAGGGGCTAACTATGGCTACACCTTC
TRBJ2-5 16 - - TRBV28 CASSQSNPQGRETQYF TGTGCCAGCAGTCAATCAAACCCACAGGGCAGGGAGACCCAGTACTTC
TRBJ2-2 15 - - TRBV5-1 CASSNARTDTGELFF TGCGCCAGCAGCAACGCTAGGACAGACACCGGGGAGCTGTTTTTT
TRBJ1-2 14 many - TRBV24-1 CATSESGTDYGYTF TGTGCCACCAGTGAATCCGGGACCGACTATGGCTACACCTTC
TRBJ1-1 13 - - TRBV25-1 CASSEQGLAEAFF TGTGCCAGCAGTGAACAGGGTTTGGCTGAAGCTTTCTTT
TRBJ2-3 14 - - TRBV20-1 CSARDPRSTDTQYF TGCAGTGCTAGAGATCCCCGTAGCACAGATACGCAGTATTTT
TRBJ2-3 16 many TRBD2 TRBV12-3/TRBV12-4 CASSPLAGTSTDTQYF TGTGCCAGCAGTCCCTTAGCGGGGACTAGCACAGATACGCAGTATTTT
TRBJ1-6 15 - - TRBV5-1 CASSYLPSYNSPLHF TGCGCCAGCAGCTATCTGCCCTCCTATAATTCACCCCTCCACTTT
TRBJ1-2 12 many - TRBV27 CASSDRYYGYTF TGTGCCAGCAGTGACCGCTACTATGGCTACACCTTC
TRBJ2-3 15 - TRBD1 TRBV20-1 CSAITPRQGPDTQYF TGCAGTGCTATAACCCCTCGACAGGGGCCAGATACGCAGTATTTT
TRBJ2-3 13 many - TRBV2 CASARREEDTQYF TGTGCCAGCGCGCGGAGGGAGGAAGATACGCAGTATTTT
TRBJ2-3 15 - - TRBV14 CASSSQVLSTDTQYF TGTGCCAGCAGCTCACAGGTCCTTTCCACAGATACGCAGTATTTT